This entry lists 27 T cell receptor beta chains sequenced from one sample in a study of blood T cells in healthy people across ages. A second PCR of about 6 to 12 cycles used a sample-barcoded 5' primer and a J-beta primer mix. TCRdb redid the calling of the 5' RACE reads with MiXCR, one entry per CDR3 protein. The sample comprises 1.5 million to 1.9 million distinct CDR3 sequences, approximately 42% of which are singletons, and about 4.1% rests with the top ten. Sequencing was carried out using blood. The receptors come from a woman aged 18-29 years in good health.

V gene TRBV2 combines with J gene TRBJ2-3; D gene unclear. Germline V gene lookup returns CDR1 SNHLY and CDR2 FYNNEI. CDR3 length equals 12 residues. V lost 9 bases and J lost 0, with 7 bases in between. CDR3 region: CASKESTDTQYF. Written as DNA, the CDR3 is TGTGCCAGTAAAGAGAGCACAGATACGCAGTATTTT.

This clonotype was seen at least ten times. V is TRBV12-3 or TRBV12-4 and J is TRBJ2-7; a possible D gene is TRBD2 (6 bases). The CDR3 loop spans 13 amino acids. V was cut by 2 bases and J by 3 bases, with 8 bases left in between. CDR3 nucleotide sequence: TGTGCCAGCAGTTTAAGGGAGGACTACGAGCAGTACTTC. Translation gives CASSLREDYEQYF.

The chain couples TRBV7-2 to TRBJ2-1; 9 bases map to TRBD1. This CDR3 spans 16 amino acids. J gave up 3 bases and V 0 bases, and 3 bases lay outside the gene matches. Looked up from germline, CDR1 is SGHTA and CDR2 is FQGNSA. The CDR3 spells CASSLAGTGFYNEQFF. In DNA, the CDR3 is TGTGCCAGCAGCTTAGCAGGGACAGGGTTCTACAATGAGCAGTTCTTC.

The chain has TRBV14 and TRBJ1-4, with a weak D call TRBD1 (5 bases). Trimming left V 0 bases short and J 4 bases short, with 12 bases between. This CDR3 comprises 16 residues. Germline V gene data show CDR1 as SGHDN and CDR2 as FVKESK. The CDR3 is CASSQDPGRGNEKLFF. The CDR3 nucleotides read TGTGCCAGCAGCCAAGATCCAGGGCGGGGTAATGAAAAACTGTTTTTT.

The chain links TRBV18 to TRBJ2-4; D unclear. V lost 5 bases and J 9 bases, leaving 11 bases between the germline ends. The V gene's germline CDR1 is KGHSH and CDR2 LQKENI. The CDR3 length is 12 residues. The CDR3 nucleotides read TGTGCCAGCTCAGCGCCCGCAGGCATTCAGTACTTC. Translating gives CASSAPAGIQYF. The full variable domain, completed using reference TRBV18 and TRBJ2-4, is NAGVMQNPRHLVRRRGQEARLRCSPMKGHSHVYWYRQLPEEGLKFMVYLQKENIIDESGMPKERFSAEFPKEGPSILRIQQVVRGDSAAYFCASSAPAGIQYFGAGTRLSVL.

The chain couples TRBV3-1 to TRBJ2-3, with TRBD2 matching over 7 bases. Germline V gene lookup returns CDR1 LGHDT and CDR2 YNNKEL (reference sequence). V lost 7 bases to trimming and J lost 0 bases; unmatched junction nucleotides: 7. There are 15 residues in the CDR3. CDR3 bases: TGTGCCAGCAAACGGGGAGCGGGGAGCACAGATACGCAGTATTTT. It specifies CASKRGAGSTDTQYF.

The chain links TRBV4-3 to TRBJ1-2; D remains ambiguous. The V gene's germline CDR1 is LGHNA and CDR2 YSLEER. The V end lost 5 bases, the J end lost 8 bases, and 12 bases lay between the germline ends. This CDR3 contains 12 residues. The CDR3 DNA reads TGCGCCAGCAGCTCAGAGGGTCGCGGCTACACCTTC. It encodes CASSSEGRGYTF.

The DNA of the CDR3 is TGCAGTGCTTGGACGGCAAACACTGAAGCTTTCTTT. Residues: CSAWTANTEAFF. The chain is built from TRBV20-1 and TRBJ1-1; D is undetermined. This CDR3 region has 12 residues. The germline CDR1 and CDR2 sequences are DFQATT and SNEGSKA (reference sequence). The ends were cut back, 5 bases at V and 2 bases at J, with 9 bases in the middle.

There are a few counts of this clonotype. The rearrangement links TRBV4-2 to TRBJ2-3, with D possibly matching TRBD2 (5 bases). The V end lost 0 bases, the J end lost 4 bases, and 11 bases lay between the germline ends. Germline assignment: CDR1 LGHNA and CDR2 YNFKEQ. CDR3 size: 15 residues. CDR3 region: CASSQDEGRSDTQYF. The CDR3, as DNA: TGTGCCAGCAGCCAAGATGAGGGAAGGTCAGATACGCAGTATTTT.

V and J are TRBV20-1 and TRBJ2-2; D is perhaps TRBD2 (5 bases). The CDR3 totals 14 residues. Trimming removed 7 bases from V and 7 bases from J, with 19 bases in between. Germline loops: CDR1 DFQATT, CDR2 SNEGSKA (reference sequence). CDR3: CSVPRWLGSGELFF. The CDR3 bases are TGCAGTGTTCCCCGGTGGCTAGGGAGCGGGGAGCTGTTTTTT.

This rearrangement joins TRBV9 to TRBJ2-3, with a possible D match to TRBD2 (6 bases). Germline CDR1 SGDLS, CDR2 YYNGEE. V dropped 4 bases and J dropped 0 bases, with 21 bases sitting between them. This CDR3 is built from 18 residues. The CDR3 spells CASSPLPMSGSSTDTQYF. The CDR3 DNA sequence: TGTGCCAGCAGCCCTTTACCCATGAGCGGGTCTAGCACAGATACGCAGTATTTT.

The chain carries TRBV6-4 and TRBJ2-7; possible D gene TRBD1, 6 bases. Between the trimmed V and J ends, which lost 6 bases and 6 bases, there was a span of 15 bases. Germline V gives CDR1 MRHNA, CDR2 SNTAGT. The CDR3 runs to 13 residues. CDR3 loop: CASSRQENSEQYF. The DNA of the CDR3 is TGTGCCAGCAGCCGACAGGAAAACTCCGAGCAGTACTTC.

The chain uses TRBV28 and TRBJ1-5; 8 bases are shared with TRBD1. The CDR3 extends over 16 amino acids. The V segment lost 5 bases and the J segment 3 bases; nucleotides outside the gene matches: 9. The V gene's germline CDR1 is MDHEN and CDR2 SYDVKM. CDR3 in DNA: TGTGCCAGCAGTATCCTGGACAGGGTGATCAATCAGCCCCAGCATTTT. It yields the protein CASSILDRVINQPQHF.

CDR3 protein: CASSLAGAGVKDTQYF. CDR3 nucleotides: TGTGCCAGCAGCTTAGCTGGGGCAGGGGTAAAAGATACGCAGTATTTT. The chain joins TRBV7-2 to TRBJ2-3; TRBD1 might be the D (6 bases). Trimming left V 0 bases short and J 5 bases short, with 15 bases between. CDR3 length: 16 amino acids. Germline V gene sequence: CDR1 SGHTA, CDR2 FQGNSA. The full variable domain, in which reference TRBV7-2 and TRBJ2-3 provide the parts outside the CDR3, is GAGVSQSPSNKVTEKGKDVELRCDPISGHTALYWYRQSLGQGLEFLIYFQGNSAPDKSGLPSDRFSAERTGGSVSTLTIQRTQQEDSAVYLCASSLAGAGVKDTQYFGPGTRLTVL.

This clonotype was detected ten times or more. The V gene is TRBV6-5, the J gene TRBJ2-7, with 8 bases that match TRBD1. V gave up 6 bases and J gave up 1 base; unmatched junction bases: 5. The CDR3 totals 14 residues. CDR1 and CDR2 (germline): MNHEY, SVGAGI. CDR3 loop: CASSRQGSSYEQYF. CDR3 coding DNA: TGTGCCAGCAGCCGACAGGGGAGTTCCTACGAGCAGTACTTC.

This chain uses TRBV7-9 with TRBJ1-6; perhaps TRBD1 as D (6 bases). V lost 4 bases to trimming and J lost 8 bases, with 9 bases between them. The CDR3 contains 13 residues. Germline CDR1 is SEHNR and CDR2 is FQNEAQ (reference sequence). CDR3 DNA: TGTGCCAGCAGCTGGAAGGGGGATTCACCCCTCCACTTT. Its protein product is CASSWKGDSPLHF.

The sample holds a few counts of this clonotype. The V gene is TRBV20-1, the J gene TRBJ2-4; D is unresolved. CDR1 is DFQATT and CDR2 is SNEGSKA in the germline V gene (reference sequence). This CDR3 has 13 amino acids. V was pared by 5 bases and J by 7 bases, with 15 bases between. CDR3 bases: TGCAGTGCTTCCCGGGCCTTAGGGAACATTCAGTACTTC. This codes for CSASRALGNIQYF.

The rearrangement links TRBV6-5 to TRBJ1-6; D gene ambiguous. The CDR3 is 13 amino acids. V dropped 0 bases and J dropped 9 bases, with 6 bases sitting between them. CDR1 is MNHEY, CDR2 SVGAGI, per germline. The CDR3 coding sequence is TGTGCCAGCAGTTACTCGAATAGTTCACCCCTCCACTTT. This encodes CASSYSNSSPLHF.

The chain couples TRBV13 to TRBJ1-2; TRBD1 is a possible D gene (5 bases). V lost 2 bases and J lost 2, with 18 bases in between. This CDR3 is 17 amino acids long. Germline V gives CDR1 PRHDT, CDR2 FYEKMQ (reference sequence). The CDR3 DNA sequence: TGTGCCAGCAGCTTAAGGGGAGGGGTAGGGCTGAACTATGGCTACACCTTC. Protein product: CASSLRGGVGLNYGYTF.

V gene TRBV12-3 or TRBV12-4 combines with J gene TRBJ2-1; maybe TRBD2 (6 bases). The length of the CDR3 is 15 residues. V was trimmed by 5 bases and J by 2 bases, leaving 13 bases between them. For the CDR3, the DNA is TGTGCCAGCAGTAAGCAGGGAGGCCCCTACAATGAGCAGTTCTTC. Translation: CASSKQGGPYNEQFF.

The chain is built from TRBV28 and TRBJ2-1; no firm D call. The CDR3 runs to 13 residues. V shed 5 bases and J shed 13 bases, with 18 bases lying between them. The germline gives CDR1 MDHEN, CDR2 SYDVKM. The DNA for the CDR3 is TGTGCCAGCAGTAAGGGATTGCCCCCTACTCAGTTCTTC. It translates to CASSKGLPPTQFF.

The genes are TRBV4-2 and TRBJ2-3; 7 nucleotides align to TRBD2. Germline loops: CDR1 LGHNA, CDR2 YNFKEQ. Germline trimming cut 0 bases from V and 6 bases from J; bases unmatched to any gene: 9. The CDR3 contains 16 residues. The CDR3 sequence is CASSQEYFQRGDTQYF. The CDR3, as DNA: TGTGCCAGCAGCCAAGAGTACTTCCAGCGGGGCGATACGCAGTATTTT.

This clonotype was detected only a few times. This chain links TRBV27 with TRBJ2-1, with D possibly matching TRBD2 (6 bases). V lost 5 bases to trimming and J lost 3 bases, with 17 bases between them. Per the germline V gene, CDR1 is MNHEY and CDR2 is SMNVEV (reference sequence). The CDR3 is 16 amino acids. CDR3 region: CASSPRRAGFYNEQFF. The CDR3 bases are TGTGCCAGCAGTCCCCGCCGGGCGGGATTCTACAATGAGCAGTTCTTC.

The sample holds a few counts of this clonotype. The J gene is TRBJ1-5, the V gene TRBV20-1; TRBD1 matches 7 bases. Germline CDR1 DFQATT, CDR2 SNEGSKA (reference sequence). The CDR3 consists of 15 residues. Germline trimming cut 3 bases from V and 2 bases from J; bases unmatched to any gene: 7. This chain's CDR3 is CSASTGDHGNQPQHF. The CDR3 nucleotides are TGCAGTGCTAGCACAGGGGACCATGGCAATCAGCCCCAGCATTTT.

The chain links TRBV7-2 to TRBJ2-4, with 8 nucleotides matching TRBD1. CDR3 size: 16 residues. From germline, CDR1 is SGHTA and CDR2 FQGNSA. With V trimmed by 1 base and J by 3 bases, 5 bases remained unmatched. The CDR3: CASSLEDRVDKNIQYF. As DNA, the CDR3 is TGTGCCAGCAGCTTAGAGGACAGGGTCGACAAAAACATTCAGTACTTC.

The rearrangement links TRBV6-6 to TRBJ2-7; 7 bases align to TRBD1. Germline CDR1 reads MNHNY; CDR2 reads SVGAGI (reference sequence). Germline trimming cut 5 bases from V and 2 bases from J; bases unmatched to any gene: 9. The CDR3 extends over 15 amino acids. The DNA for the CDR3 is TGTGCCAGCAGTCCCCGGGACAGCCTCACCTACGAGCAGTACTTC. Its protein product is CASSPRDSLTYEQYF.

This clonotype was seen more than once but under ten times. The CDR3 coding sequence is TGCAGTGCTTACGACAGGGGCAATCTCTACGAGCAGTACTTC. Protein product: CSAYDRGNLYEQYF. The gene calls are TRBV20-1 and TRBJ2-7; 8 nucleotides line up with TRBD1. The length of the CDR3 is 14 residues. The germline gives CDR1 DFQATT, CDR2 SNEGSKA (reference sequence). The V gene end was trimmed by 5 bases and the J gene end by 3 bases; junction bases not matched to a gene: 9.